These 9 T cell receptor beta chains were sequenced from one sample in a study of T cell changes during pregnancy in multiple sclerosis. Profiling relied on immunoSEQ multiplex PCR, and the TCRdb table lists in-frame clones only, not all of them. The data contain tens of thousands of clones, roughly 91% of them singletons. This specimen consisted of peripheral blood, obtained after pregnancy. These receptors originate from a female donor in good health, enrolled as a control in a pregnancy study.

The rearrangement uses TRBV5-1 and TRBJ2-3; D remains unclear. This CDR3 is 13 amino acids long. V lost 7 bases, J lost 6 bases, and 15 bases lay in between. Germline V gene data show CDR1 as SGHRS and CDR2 as YFSETQ. CDR3 loop: CASRPFLADTQYF. The CDR3 bases are TGCGCCAGCCGCCCCTTCCTGGCCGATACGCAGTATTTT.

The rearrangement joins TRBV14 to TRBJ2-1; D is perhaps TRBD2 (5 bases). Germline CDR1 reads SGHDN; CDR2 reads FVKESK. V was pared by 3 bases and J by 3 bases, with 9 bases between. This CDR3 comprises 14 residues. In nucleotides, the CDR3 is TGTGCCAGCAGCCACGAGGGATTCTACAATGAGCAGTTCTTC. Protein: CASSHEGFYNEQFF.

This clone was seen just once. The chain recombines TRBV30 with TRBJ2-5, with D tentatively TRBD1 (5 bases). Trimming took off 4 bases at V and 2 bases at J, with 5 bases between the two ends. Germline CDR1 and CDR2: GTSNPN and SVGIG (reference sequence). This CDR3 is 11 amino acids long. For the CDR3, the DNA is TGTGCCTGGACAGGGCAAGAGACCCAGTACTTC. Protein product: CAWTGQETQYF.

This clone was seen more than once but under ten times. This chain uses TRBV14 with TRBJ2-1, with TRBD2 as a possible D gene (5 bases). Looked up from germline, CDR1 is SGHDN and CDR2 is FVKESK. CDR3 length: 16 residues. Deletions cut 2 bases from V and 0 bases from J, with 11 bases between. The CDR3 bases are TGTGCCAGCAGCCAATATACGGGGAGCTCCTACAATGAGCAGTTCTTC. It translates to CASSQYTGSSYNEQFF.

The V call is TRBV7-9, the J call TRBJ2-7; the match to TRBD1 covers 9 bases. In germline, CDR1 is SEHNR, CDR2 FQNEAQ (reference sequence). This CDR3 contains 15 residues. V trimming: 4 bases; J trimming: 4 bases; junction bases outside the gene matches: 8. CDR3: CASSSSGDRVYEQYF. CDR3 nucleotide sequence: TGTGCCAGCAGCTCAAGTGGGGACAGGGTATACGAGCAGTACTTC.

The chain uses TRBV10-3 and TRBJ2-7, with 10 bases that match TRBD1. The V gene's germline CDR1 is ENHRY and CDR2 SYGVKD. The CDR3 totals 14 residues. V was clipped by 10 bases and J by 7 bases; unmatched bases: 13. The CDR3 region is CATTPGQGFFEQYF. Written as DNA, the CDR3 is TGTGCCACCACCCCGGGACAGGGGTTTTTTGAGCAGTACTTC.

This sequence joins TRBV15 and TRBJ1-4, with D possibly matching TRBD1 (5 bases). The CDR3 sequence is 18 residues long. Germline-derived CDR1 and CDR2 are LNHNV and YYDKDF (reference sequence). V lost 3 bases to trimming and J lost 5 bases, with 22 bases between them. The CDR3 spells CATSRGGPFDSDNEKLFF. The CDR3 DNA reads TGTGCCACCAGCAGGGGTGGTCCGTTCGACAGCGACAATGAAAAACTGTTTTTT.

V usage is TRBV19 and J usage is TRBJ2-3, with 9 bases matching TRBD2. This CDR3 is built from 16 residues. The V gene end was trimmed by 2 bases and the J gene end by 1 base; junction bases not matched to a gene: 4. CDR1 LNHDA and CDR2 SQIVND come from the germline V gene (reference sequence). CDR3 nucleotides: TGTGCCAGTAGTATAATGGCGGGGGGGCGCACAGATACGCAGTATTTT. It translates to CASSIMAGGRTDTQYF.

With regard to this clone: An end of the junction does not agree with germline; a read error may underlie this. The chain combines TRBV7-2 with TRBJ2-3; perhaps TRBD1 as D (5 bases). The length of the CDR3 is 14 residues. Germline values: CDR1 SGHTA, CDR2 FQGNSA. The CDR3 spells CASSLKAHTGTQYF. The CDR3 nucleotides read TGTGCCAGCAGCTTAAAGGCCCACACAGGTACGCAGTATTTT.